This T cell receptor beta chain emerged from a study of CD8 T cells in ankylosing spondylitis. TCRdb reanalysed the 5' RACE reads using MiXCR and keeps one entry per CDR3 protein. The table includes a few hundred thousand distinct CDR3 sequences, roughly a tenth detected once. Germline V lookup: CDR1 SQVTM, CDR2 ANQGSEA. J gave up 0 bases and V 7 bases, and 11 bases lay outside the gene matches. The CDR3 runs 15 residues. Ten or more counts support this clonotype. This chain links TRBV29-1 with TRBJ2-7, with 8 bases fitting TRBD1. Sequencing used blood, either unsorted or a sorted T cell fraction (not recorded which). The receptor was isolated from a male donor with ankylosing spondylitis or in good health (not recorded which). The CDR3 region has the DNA TGCAGCGGAGAGGAGTGGACAGGGAGCTCCTACGAGCAGTACTTC. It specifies CSGEEWTGSSYEQYF.